The clone carrying this T cell receptor (beta chain) was seen many times. This record belongs to a study of T-cell reconstitution after alpha-beta-depleted transplantation in children. The CDR3 has 12 residues. V shed 3 bases and J shed 7 bases, with 9 bases lying between them. The germline V gene has CDR1 SGHTA and CDR2 FQGNSA. Using unique molecular identifiers, the investigators prepared the TCRbeta library. TCRdb reprocessed the PCR reads with MiXCR, giving one entry per CDR3 protein. The profile shows roughly 100,000 distinct CDR3 sequences, 7% to 9% of them singletons. The clonotype originates from a human donor who donated a stem cell graft to a child with congenital amegakaryocytic thrombocytopenia. The chain carries TRBV7-2 and TRBJ1-1; D is ambiguous. Sequenced here: PBMCs from the stem cell graft donor, sampled from the stem cell graft. CDR3 sequence reads: CASSFGVGEAFF. The CDR3 coding sequence is TGTGCCAGCAGCTTTGGTGTTGGTGAAGCTTTCTTT.